These T cell receptor beta chains were read from a single sample in a study of response to subunit inactivated influenza vaccine. TCRdb reprocessed the RT-PCR reads with MiXCR, giving one entry per CDR3 protein. This sample carries 450,000 to 600,000 distinct CDR3 sequences, 6.5% to 8% of them seen once, and the ten largest clones take about an eighth. The input for sequencing was PBMCs from blood, taken less than 30 months after vaccination. These receptors all come from a man aged 50-75 years who received an inactivated influenza vaccine. Each CDR3 is given with its conserved first and last residue. D genes are given only for firm matches. Size tells how often a clone was seen (once, few, many) or the class of an expanded clone, and some rows leave it out.

TRBJ2-1 | - | 16 | TRBV5-4 | many | TGTGCCAGCAGCTTGTGGGTGGATGGCAGGAGCAATGAGCAGTTCTTC | CASSLWVDGRSNEQFF
TRBJ2-1 | - | 13 | TRBV6-2/TRBV6-3 | few | TGTGCCAGCAGTCCAGAGGGATGGAATGAGCAGTTCTTC | CASSPEGWNEQFF
TRBJ2-3 | - | 16 | TRBV4-2 | - | TGTGCCAGCAGCCCCCGGGGTGAGGGGCTTTTAGATACGCAGTATTTT | CASSPRGEGLLDTQYF
TRBJ1-2 | - | 10 | TRBV6-2/TRBV6-3 | - | TGTGCCAGCAGGGACTATGGCTACACCTTC | CASRDYGYTF
TRBJ2-7 | - | 14 | TRBV5-1 | few | TGCGCCAGCAGCCCAGCATATTCCTCCTACGAGCAGTACTTC | CASSPAYSSYEQYF
TRBJ2-7 | - | 13 | TRBV10-3 | few | TGTGCCATCAGTGACAGCCGACCTTACGAGCAGTACTTC | CAISDSRPYEQYF
TRBJ1-6 | - | 16 | TRBV7-6 | - | TGTGCCAGCAGCTTAGAGGTCGGAGGCTATAATTCACCCCTCCACTTT | CASSLEVGGYNSPLHF
TRBJ2-5 | - | 12 | TRBV3-1 | many | TGTGCCAGCAGCCAATTTGAAGAGACCCAGTACTTC | CASSQFEETQYF
TRBJ1-4 | - | 15 | TRBV5-1 | many | TGCGCCAGCAGCTTGCTAACAGGCCATAATGAAAAACTGTTTTTT | CASSLLTGHNEKLFF
TRBJ2-3 | - | 12 | TRBV2 | many | TGTGCCAGCAGTGACGGGACAGATACGCAGTATTTT | CASSDGTDTQYF
TRBJ2-7 | - | 14 | TRBV20-1 | many | TGCAGTGCTAGTTCGCCCCGAGTTACCTACGAGCAGTACTTC | CSASSPRVTYEQYF
TRBJ1-4 | TRBD1 | 13 | TRBV20-1 | many | TGCAGTGCTTGGACAGGGTGGAATGAAAAACTGTTTTTT | CSAWTGWNEKLFF
TRBJ2-1 | - | 16 | TRBV7-9 | - | TGTGCCAGCAGCTTAGTAGTAGGGACCGTCCACAATGAGCAGTTCTTC | CASSLVVGTVHNEQFF
TRBJ2-3 | - | 17 | TRBV4-2 | few | TGTGCCAGCAGCCAAGCCCGCCCGGGCAGGGGATCAGATACGCAGTATTTT | CASSQARPGRGSDTQYF
TRBJ2-7 | - | 13 | TRBV3-1 | - | TGTGCCAGCAGCCCTGGGTCCTACTACGAGCAGTACTTC | CASSPGSYYEQYF
TRBJ1-1 | TRBD1 | 13 | TRBV5-1 | many | TGCGCCAGCAGCCCCGGACAGGGCTCTGAAGCTTTCTTT | CASSPGQGSEAFF
TRBJ2-7 | - | 15 | TRBV3-1 | many | TGTGCCAGCAGCCAAGGGTGGGAGATCTCCTACGAGCAGTACTTC | CASSQGWEISYEQYF
TRBJ2-1 | TRBD1 | 14 | TRBV29-1 | many | TGCAGCGTTAGGATAGGGGGCCAGGGCAATGAGCAGTTCTTC | CSVRIGGQGNEQFF
TRBJ1-1 | - | 14 | TRBV6-1 | many | TGTGCCAGCACACTTCTACAGGGCGGTACTGAAGCTTTCTTT | CASTLLQGGTEAFF
TRBJ2-6 | - | 12 | TRBV5-6 | many | TGTGCCAGCAGCTTGGGATACAACGTCCTGACTTTC | CASSLGYNVLTF
TRBJ2-5 | - | 14 | TRBV3-1 | many | TGTGCCAGCAGCCAAGGGACTTTCCAAGAGACCCAGTACTTC | CASSQGTFQETQYF
TRBJ2-2 | - | 14 | TRBV4-2 | many | TGTGCCAGCAGCCAAGAAGGTAACACCGGGGAGCTGTTTTTT | CASSQEGNTGELFF
TRBJ2-6 | - | 17 | TRBV7-2 | few | TGTGCCAGCAGCTTAGTGGGCACGACCTCTGGGGCCAACGTCCTGACTTTC | CASSLVGTTSGANVLTF
TRBJ2-1 | - | 15 | TRBV9 | few | TGTGCCAGCAGCGTCACACTGAGCTCCTACAATGAGCAGTTCTTC | CASSVTLSSYNEQFF
TRBJ2-7 | - | 16 | TRBV11-2 | many | TGTGCCAGCCACAGCTTGCGGAGCAGGGTTCATGGAGAGCAGTACTTC | CASHSLRSRVHGEQYF
TRBJ1-5 | - | 13 | TRBV20-1 | - | TGCAGTGCTCGACTTAGACCGGATCAGCCCCAGCATTTT | CSARLRPDQPQHF
TRBJ1-5 | - | 16 | TRBV5-5 | - | TGTGCCAGCAGCTTGTTAGGACAGTTTAGCAATCAGCCCCAGCATTTT | CASSLLGQFSNQPQHF
TRBJ2-7 | - | 13 | TRBV15 | - | TGTGCCACCAGCTCCCCCGGGATCTACGAGCAGTACTTC | CATSSPGIYEQYF
TRBJ2-1 | - | 14 | TRBV20-1 | - | TGCAGTGCTAGCGGAGGGGCTCGGTCCAATGAGCAGTTCTTC | CSASGGARSNEQFF
TRBJ2-1 | - | 13 | TRBV15 | - | TGTGCCACCAGCAGCTATGAGAGAGGGGAGCAGTTCTTC | CATSSYERGEQFF
TRBJ1-1 | - | 12 | TRBV9 | many | TGTGCCAGCAGTGGGGGCTTCCAAGAAGCTTTCTTT | CASSGGFQEAFF
TRBJ2-5 | - | 16 | TRBV9 | many | TGTGCCAGCAGCACCACAATAGCACAAGGCGGTGAGACCCAGTACTTC | CASSTTIAQGGETQYF
TRBJ2-1 | - | 11 | TRBV20-1 | - | TGCAGTGTCATGAGTGACGATGAGCAGTTCTTC | CSVMSDDEQFF
TRBJ2-2 | - | 15 | TRBV18 | few | TGTGCCAGCTCACCACCTTCCAGGGGGGCCGGGGAGCTGTTTTTT | CASSPPSRGAGELFF
TRBJ2-4 | - | 14 | TRBV7-2 | - | TGTGCCAGCAGCTTAGATAGGATGTCGAACATTCAGTACTTC | CASSLDRMSNIQYF
TRBJ2-6 | - | 15 | TRBV28 | - | TGTGCCAGCACCCCCGGGGTCTCTGGGGCCAACGTCCTGACTTTC | CASTPGVSGANVLTF
TRBJ1-2 | TRBD1 | 14 | TRBV10-3 | few | TGTGCCATAAGCCGGCAGGGGGCGAAGAATGGCTACACCTTC | CAISRQGAKNGYTF
TRBJ1-2 | - | 13 | TRBV7-2 | few | TGTGCCAGCAGCTTAGAAACAGCGGGAGGCTACACCTTC | CASSLETAGGYTF